Listed here are 26 T cell receptor beta chains from one sample, sequenced in a study of T cell responses to AZD1222 COVID-19 vaccine. Repertoires were generated with immunoSEQ multiplex PCR, while TCRdb's copy carries only in-frame clones and drops some. The sample yields roughly 150,000 clones, approximately 87% seen once. Specimen: peripheral blood, collected 28 days after the second AZD1222 dose. These receptors all come from an adult who received the AZD1222 COVID-19 vaccine.

The chain couples TRBV19 to TRBJ2-7; 7 bases fit TRBD1. V dropped 3 bases and J dropped 2; count of bases not matched to a gene: 13. Germline V gene lookup returns CDR1 LNHDA and CDR2 SQIVND (reference sequence). The CDR3 is made up of 17 amino acids. The DNA of the CDR3 is TGTGCCAGTAGTATCGATGGGTCGACAGGGTATACCTACGAGCAGTACTTC. This codes for CASSIDGSTGYTYEQYF.

This clone was counted a single time. The sample carries other DNA sequences with the same CDR3. The J gene is TRBJ1-5, the V gene TRBV19; no clear D. V was shortened by 3 bases and J by 4 bases, with 4 bases between the two germline ends. The V gene's germline CDR1 is LNHDA and CDR2 SQIVND (reference sequence). The CDR3 has 12 amino acids. CDR3 in DNA: TGTGCCAGTAGTATCGGAAATCAGCCCCAGCATTTT. This codes for CASSIGNQPQHF.

The rearrangement links TRBV25-1 to TRBJ2-1; 7 positions agree with TRBD1. After removal of 3 bases from V and 4 bases from J, the junction contained 9 bases not matched to a gene. CDR1 is MGHDK and CDR2 is SYGVNS in the germline V gene. The CDR3 is made up of 16 amino acids. The CDR3 loop is CASSDRPGQLYNEQFF. The CDR3 coding sequence is TGTGCCAGCAGTGACCGACCGGGACAGTTATACAATGAGCAGTTCTTC.

The chain links TRBV5-6 to TRBJ1-2; D possibly corresponds to TRBD1 (6 bases). The CDR3 spans 14 residues. From germline, CDR1 is SGHDT and CDR2 YYEEEE. V shed 4 bases and J shed 2 bases, with 12 bases lying between them. The CDR3, as DNA: TGTGCCAGCAGCGCGGGGGGGCCCAACTATGGCTACACCTTC. Translating gives CASSAGGPNYGYTF.

The genes are TRBV11-2 and TRBJ2-3, with TRBD1 matching 8 bases. The length of the CDR3 is 15 residues. Germline CDR1 SGHAT, CDR2 FQNNGV. With V trimmed by 4 bases and J by 0 bases, 3 bases remained unmatched. CDR3: CASSSGQGSTDTQYF. In nucleotides, the CDR3 is TGTGCCAGCAGCTCCGGACAGGGAAGCACAGATACGCAGTATTTT.

V gene TRBV3-1 (or the pseudogene TRBV3-2) combines with J gene TRBJ2-2, with 12 positions matching TRBD2. V shed 2 bases and J 3 bases; nucleotides not matched to a gene: 7. The V gene's germline CDR1 is LGHDT and CDR2 YNNKEL (reference sequence). There are 18 residues in the CDR3. The CDR3 protein is CASSQPTSGRCYTGELFF. The CDR3 region has the DNA TGTGCCAGCAGCCAACCCACTAGCGGGAGGTGTTACACCGGGGAGCTGTTTTTT.

To note about this clone: Distinct nucleotide sequences in the sample also encode this CDR3. This sequence joins TRBV28 and TRBJ2-3; no clear D. From germline, CDR1 is MDHEN and CDR2 SYDVKM. Trimming took 5 bases from V and 3 from J, leaving 3 bases between them. CDR3 length equals 11 residues. The CDR3 spells CASSLTDTQYF. The CDR3, as DNA: TGTGCCAGCAGTCTTACAGATACGCAGTATTTT.

The genes are TRBV9 and TRBJ2-5; 14 bases align to TRBD2. This CDR3 is 19 amino acids long. V lost 3 bases, J lost 5 bases, and 15 bases stayed unmatched. Germline loops: CDR1 SGDLS, CDR2 YYNGEE. The CDR3 nucleotides are TGTGCCAGCAGCGCCGCTGGTACGGGACTAGCGGGAGTGAGGGAGACCCAGTACTTC. Its protein product is CASSAAGTGLAGVRETQYF.

The V call is TRBV7-9, the J call TRBJ1-4; no clear D. V was pared by 6 bases and J by 8 bases, with 13 bases between. The CDR3 has 13 residues. Germline values: CDR1 SEHNR, CDR2 FQNEAQ (reference sequence). The CDR3 coding sequence is TGTGCCAGCAGAGGAACAGTGGGAGAAAAACTGTTTTTT. Its translation is CASRGTVGEKLFF. The whole variable domain, remainder taken from reference TRBV7-9 and TRBJ1-4, is DTGVSQNPRHKITKRGQNVTFRCDPISEHNRLYWYRQTLGQGPEFLTYFQNEAQLEKSRLLSDRFSAERPKGSFSTLEIQRTEQGDSAMYLCASRGTVGEKLFFGSGTQLSVL.

The genes are TRBV4-1 and TRBJ1-1; the D gene is possibly TRBD1 (6 bases). V was trimmed by 0 bases and J by 6 bases, leaving 14 bases between them. The CDR3 consists of 15 residues. Germline CDR1 MGHRA, CDR2 YSYEKL. The CDR3 coding sequence is TGCGCCAGCAGCCAAGACGCTACAGGGAGGGCTGAAGCTTTCTTT. It specifies CASSQDATGRAEAFF.

This chain uses TRBV11-2 with TRBJ1-5, with D possibly being TRBD1 (5 bases). The CDR3 has 15 residues. Deletions cut 5 bases from V and 0 bases from J, with 11 bases between. Germline V gives CDR1 SGHAT, CDR2 FQNNGV. The CDR3: CASSPGTNSNQPQHF. The CDR3 nucleotides are TGTGCCAGCAGCCCAGGGACGAATAGCAATCAGCCCCAGCATTTT.

V usage is TRBV21-1 and J usage is TRBJ1-2. TRBV21-1 is flagged as a pseudogene. This CDR3 has 15 residues. The CDR3 region is CASSKAPEGCYGYTF. Here the CDR3 DNA reads TGTGCCAGCAGCAAAGCGCCAGAGGGATGTTATGGCTACACCTTC.

The chain uses TRBV19 and TRBJ1-2; 12 bases align to TRBD1. The J segment lost 7 bases and the V segment lost 3 bases, leaving 3 bases of the junction unmatched. Germline CDR1 and CDR2: LNHDA and SQIVND (reference sequence). There are 14 residues in the CDR3. The DNA for the CDR3 is TGTGCCAGTAGTATCCGGGACAGGGGGCCTGGCTACACCTTC. The encoded protein is CASSIRDRGPGYTF.

The V gene is TRBV19, the J gene TRBJ2-3, with D unclear. Trimming removed 3 bases at V and 2 bases at J, with 6 bases between. This CDR3 is built from 13 residues. CDR1 and CDR2 (germline): LNHDA, SQIVND (reference sequence). The CDR3 loop reads CASSIGNTDTQYF. CDR3 DNA sequence: TGTGCCAGTAGTATTGGAAACACAGATACGCAGTATTTT. The variable domain in full, completed from reference TRBV19 and TRBJ2-3, reads DGGITQSPKYLFRKEGQNVTLSCEQNLNHDAMYWYRQDPGQGLRLIYYSQIVNDFQKGDIAEGYSVSREKKESFPLTVTSAQKNPTAFYLCASSIGNTDTQYFGPGTRLTVL.

The genes are TRBV24-1 and TRBJ1-1; TRBD1 is a possible D gene (5 bases). The germline CDR1 and CDR2 sequences are KGHDR and SFDVKD. The CDR3 consists of 13 residues. Trimming took off 5 bases at V and 4 bases at J, with 10 bases between the two ends. In nucleotides, the CDR3 is TGTGCCACCAGTGGGGGACCTGGCACTGAAGCTTTCTTT. It yields the protein CATSGGPGTEAFF.

The J gene is TRBJ2-1, the V gene TRBV9; 10 nucleotides line up with TRBD1. J was trimmed by 7 bases and V by 6 bases; bases with no gene match: 13. The CDR3 loop spans 16 amino acids. Germline values: CDR1 SGDLS, CDR2 YYNGEE. CDR3 bases: TGTGCCAGCACCATGCACCCGGGACAGGGGAAGAATGAGCAGTTCTTC. Its translation is CASTMHPGQGKNEQFF.

The V gene is TRBV6-2 or TRBV6-3, the J gene TRBJ2-1, with D unresolved. The CDR3 is made up of 18 amino acids. The V end was cut by 2 bases, the J end by 0 bases, with 17 bases between. Germline CDR1 MNHEY, CDR2 SVGEGT. This CDR3 is CASSYTLALVSSYNEQFF. The CDR3 nucleotides are TGTGCCAGCAGTTACACATTAGCTTTGGTCAGCTCCTACAATGAGCAGTTCTTC.

This chain connects TRBV5-1 to TRBJ2-2, with TRBD2 matching over 15 bases. Trimming cost V 4 bases and J 6 bases; bases outside gene matches: 10. Per the germline V gene, CDR1 is SGHRS and CDR2 is YFSETQ. The CDR3 extends over 18 amino acids. The CDR3 nucleotides are TGCGCCAGCAGCCCGGGACTAGCGGGAGGTCGGGTATCCGGGGAGCTGTTTTTT. Translated: CASSPGLAGGRVSGELFF.

The chain uses TRBV28 and TRBJ1-5; 7 bases map to TRBD1. Germline loops: CDR1 MDHEN, CDR2 SYDVKM. There are 17 residues in the CDR3. The ends lost 3 bases at V and 3 bases at J; junction bases unmatched: 11. This CDR3 is CASSFGEGAMNNQPQHF. For the CDR3, the DNA is TGTGCCAGCAGTTTCGGGGAGGGGGCAATGAACAATCAGCCCCAGCATTTT. The full variable domain, its missing parts supplied by reference TRBV28 and TRBJ1-5, is DVKVTQSSRYLVKRTGEKVFLECVQDMDHENMFWYRQDPGLGLRLIYFSYDVKMKEKGDIPEGYSVSREKKERFSLILESASTNQTSMYLCASSFGEGAMNNQPQHFGDGTRLSIL.

CDR3 bases: TGTGCCAGCAGTCGAATCGGTGGACAGGGGTTCAATGAGCAGTTCTTC. Residues: CASSRIGGQGFNEQFF. The V gene is TRBV27, the J gene TRBJ2-1; 9 bases match TRBD1. The V and J ends lost 5 bases and 6 bases, in that order; junction bases with no gene match: 11. This CDR3 has 16 amino acids. Germline V gene sequence: CDR1 MNHEY, CDR2 SMNVEV (reference sequence).

Points on this clone: Other DNA sequences from this sample encode an identical CDR3 as well. The V gene is TRBV5-4, the J gene TRBJ1-2, with 7 bases fitting TRBD1. Germline assignment: CDR1 SGHNT and CDR2 YYREEE (reference sequence). The CDR3 is made up of 15 amino acids. V was clipped by 1 base and J by 5 bases; unmatched bases: 8. DNA for the CDR3: TGTGCCAGCAGCTTGAGTGGCCAGGGGGGGTATGGCTACACCTTC. Its translation: CASSLSGQGGYGYTF.

DNA for the CDR3: TGTGCCCGGGGGGGACTAGCGGGAGGTACCTACGAGCAGTACTTC. Translation gives CARGGLAGGTYEQYF. This sequence joins TRBV6-4 and TRBJ2-7, with 15 bases aligning to TRBD2. Germline lookup yields CDR1 MRHNA and CDR2 SNTAGT. The CDR3 has 15 residues. With V trimmed by 11 bases and J by 2 bases, 7 bases remained unmatched.

V gene TRBV2 combines with J gene TRBJ2-7; 11 nucleotides match TRBD2. CDR3 size: 15 residues. Trimming removed 6 bases from V and 5 bases from J; junction bases left unmatched: 9. Germline CDR1 SNHLY, CDR2 FYNNEI. CDR3 residues: CASRAGLAGADEQYF. CDR3 DNA: TGTGCCAGCAGGGCCGGACTAGCGGGTGCCGACGAGCAGTACTTC.

The genes are TRBV6-5 and TRBJ1-6, with D maybe TRBD1 (6 bases). CDR1 MNHEY and CDR2 SVGAGI come from the germline V gene. The CDR3 extends over 15 amino acids. Deletions cut 8 bases from V and 1 base from J, with 12 bases between. The CDR3 DNA reads TGTGCCAGCGGATCAGGGGTATCCTATAATTCACCCCTCCACTTT. Protein: CASGSGVSYNSPLHF.

Only one count was recorded for this clone. V is TRBV27 and J is TRBJ1-4; D might be TRBD1 (5 bases). The V gene lost 3 bases and the J gene lost 0 bases, with 8 bases spanning the gap. The CDR3 runs to 15 residues. The germline V gene has CDR1 MNHEY and CDR2 SMNVEV (reference sequence). The CDR3: CASSFQGTTNEKLFF. The CDR3 coding sequence is TGTGCCAGCAGTTTCCAGGGAACAACTAATGAAAAACTGTTTTTT.

This clone was seen a single time. J is TRBJ1-1 and V is TRBV18; D might be TRBD1 (6 bases). CDR3 length: 15 amino acids. Germline lookup yields CDR1 KGHSH and CDR2 LQKENI. V lost 3 bases to trimming and J lost 7 bases, with 18 bases between them. CDR3 sequence reads: CASSPQQGRIGEAFF. The CDR3 DNA reads as TGTGCCAGCTCACCCCAACAGGGTAGAATCGGTGAAGCTTTCTTT.